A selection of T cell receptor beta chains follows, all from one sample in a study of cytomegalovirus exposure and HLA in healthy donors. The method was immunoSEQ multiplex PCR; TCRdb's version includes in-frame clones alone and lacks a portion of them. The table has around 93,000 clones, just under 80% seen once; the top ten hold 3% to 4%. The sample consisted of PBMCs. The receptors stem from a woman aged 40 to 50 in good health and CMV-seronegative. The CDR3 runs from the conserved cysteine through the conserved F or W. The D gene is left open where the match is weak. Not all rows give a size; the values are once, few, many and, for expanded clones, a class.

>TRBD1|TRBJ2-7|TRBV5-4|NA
CASSMTGPGEQYF
TGTGCCAGCAGTATGACAGGGCCCGGCGAGCAGTACTTC
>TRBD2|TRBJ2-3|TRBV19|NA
CASFSGIRTDTQYF
TGTGCCAGCTTTAGCGGGATCCGCACAGATACGCAGTATTTT
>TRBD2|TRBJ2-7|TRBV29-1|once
CSVEIRRGRGSEQYF
TGCAGCGTTGAAATCCGGCGCGGGAGGGGAAGCGAGCAGTACTTC
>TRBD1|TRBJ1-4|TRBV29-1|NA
CSVLFYRGEKLFF
TGCAGCGTTCTCTTTTACAGGGGAGAAAAACTGTTTTTT
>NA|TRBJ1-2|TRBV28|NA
CASSSLGVANYGYTF
TGTGCCAGCAGTTCATTAGGGGTGGCTAACTATGGCTACACCTTC
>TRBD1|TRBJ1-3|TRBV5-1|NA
CASSLPGQGAYGNTIYF
TGCGCCAGCAGCTTGCCGGGACAGGGGGCCTATGGAAACACCATATATTTT
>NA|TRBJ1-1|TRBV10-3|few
CAIRKEQDTTEAFF
TGTGCCATCAGGAAGGAACAGGATACCACTGAAGCTTTCTTT
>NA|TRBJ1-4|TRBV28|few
CASHETPATNEKLFF
TGTGCCAGCCATGAGACACCAGCAACTAATGAAAAACTGTTTTTT
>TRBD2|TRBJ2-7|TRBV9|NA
CASSAAPLGSGTYEQYF
TGTGCCAGCAGCGCAGCCCCCCTAGGGAGCGGGACTTACGAGCAGTACTTC
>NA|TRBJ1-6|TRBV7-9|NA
CVSGGSSYNSPLHF
TGTGTCTCTGGGGGGAGCTCCTATAATTCACCCCTCCACTTT
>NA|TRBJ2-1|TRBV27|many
CASSGVSSYNEQFF
TGTGCCAGCAGTGGAGTAAGTTCCTACAATGAGCAGTTCTTC
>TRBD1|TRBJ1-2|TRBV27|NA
CASTQVGTAGGYTF
TGTGCCAGCACGCAAGTGGGGACAGCCGGCGGCTACACCTTC
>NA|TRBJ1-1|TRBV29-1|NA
CSVAPGANTEAFF
TGCAGCGTTGCCCCAGGGGCGAACACTGAAGCTTTCTTT
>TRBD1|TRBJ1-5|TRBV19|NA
CASSIPRTGGDQPQHF
TGTGCCAGTAGTATCCCACGGACAGGGGGCGATCAGCCCCAGCATTTT
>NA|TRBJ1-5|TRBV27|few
CASSLFRDYQPQHF
TGTGCCAGCAGTTTATTTCGGGATTATCAGCCCCAGCATTTT
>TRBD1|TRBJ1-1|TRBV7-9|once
CASRRDRGGAFF
TGTGCCAGCAGACGGGACAGGGGAGGAGCTTTCTTT
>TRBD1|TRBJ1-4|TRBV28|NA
CASRQRTGVSNEKLFF
TGTGCCAGCAGACAAAGGACAGGGGTCTCTAATGAAAAACTGTTTTTT
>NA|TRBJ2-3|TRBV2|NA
CASSDPPSTDTQYF
TGTGCCAGCAGTGATCCCCCTTCTACAGATACGCAGTATTTT
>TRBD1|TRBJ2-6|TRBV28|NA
CASRGTGFSGANVLTF
TGTGCCAGCAGGGGGACAGGGTTTTCTGGGGCCAACGTCCTGACTTTC
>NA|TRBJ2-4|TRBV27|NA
CASSPGVWKENIQYF
TGTGCCAGCAGCCCCGGAGTTTGGAAGGAAAACATTCAGTACTTC
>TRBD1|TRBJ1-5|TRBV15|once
CATQSGGRGHQPQHF
TGTGCCACCCAATCAGGGGGCCGGGGCCATCAGCCCCAGCATTTT
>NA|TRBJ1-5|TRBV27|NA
CASSTRHPNQPQHF
TGTGCCAGCAGTACCAGACACCCCAATCAGCCCCAGCATTTT
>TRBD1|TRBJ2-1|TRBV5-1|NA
CATSGGVNPDTYNEQFF
TGCGCCACCTCAGGGGGAGTGAACCCTGATACGTACAATGAGCAGTTCTTC
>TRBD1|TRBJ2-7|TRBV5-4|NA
CASSPAGQGREQYF
TGTGCCAGCAGCCCAGCAGGACAGGGGCGCGAGCAGTACTTC
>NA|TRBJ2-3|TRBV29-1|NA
CSVVTSSADTQYF
TGCAGCGTTGTAACTAGCAGCGCAGATACGCAGTATTTT
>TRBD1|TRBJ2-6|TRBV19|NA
CASSQRGTVSGANVLTF
TGTGCCAGTAGCCAGAGGGGGACAGTCTCTGGGGCCAACGTCCTGACTTTC
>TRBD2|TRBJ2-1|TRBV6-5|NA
CASSYSPLAGASEQFF
TGTGCCAGCAGTTACTCTCCGCTAGCGGGAGCTAGTGAGCAGTTCTTC